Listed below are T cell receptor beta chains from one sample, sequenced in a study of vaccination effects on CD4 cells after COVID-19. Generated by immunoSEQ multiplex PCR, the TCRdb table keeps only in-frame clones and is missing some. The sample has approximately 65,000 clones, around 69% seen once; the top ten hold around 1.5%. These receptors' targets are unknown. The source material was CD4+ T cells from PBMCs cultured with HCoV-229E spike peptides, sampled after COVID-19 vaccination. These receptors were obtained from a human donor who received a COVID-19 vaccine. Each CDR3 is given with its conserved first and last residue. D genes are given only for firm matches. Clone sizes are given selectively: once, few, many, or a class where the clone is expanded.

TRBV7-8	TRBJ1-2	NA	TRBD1	CASSRRDRTYGYTF	TGTGCCAGCAGCCGCCGGGACAGGACGTATGGCTACACCTTC
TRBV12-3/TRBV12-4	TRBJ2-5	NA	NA	CASSLKGISAQYF	TGTGCCAGCAGTTTAAAGGGAATTTCGGCCCAGTACTTC
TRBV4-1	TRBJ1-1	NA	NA	CASSQPTGPNTEAFF	TGCGCCAGCAGCCAACCGACAGGTCCGAACACTGAAGCTTTCTTT
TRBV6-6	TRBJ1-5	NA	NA	CASSYVGQPQHF	TGTGCCAGCAGTTACGTCGGTCAGCCCCAGCATTTT
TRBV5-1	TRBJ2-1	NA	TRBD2	CASSPTSGHNEQFF	TGCGCCAGCAGCCCGACTAGCGGGCACAATGAGCAGTTCTTC
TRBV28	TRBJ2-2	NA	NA	CASNNFRELFF	TGTGCCAGCAACAATTTTCGGGAGCTGTTTTTT
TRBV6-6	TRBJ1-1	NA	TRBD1	CASIPRGQGNTEAFF	TGTGCCAGCATTCCTCGGGGACAGGGGAACACTGAAGCTTTCTTT
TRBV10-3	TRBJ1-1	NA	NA	CAISESTERRVTEAFF	TGTGCCATCAGTGAGTCAACGGAAAGGAGGGTTACTGAAGCTTTCTTT
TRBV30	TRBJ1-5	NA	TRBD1	CAWSVRGQMHRQPQHF	TGTGCCTGGAGTGTAAGGGGGCAAATGCACCGTCAGCCCCAGCATTTT
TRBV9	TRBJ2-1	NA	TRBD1	CASSGQGRPYNEQFF	TGTGCCAGCAGCGGACAGGGGCGACCCTACAATGAGCAGTTCTTC
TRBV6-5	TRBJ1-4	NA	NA	CASSKDRATNEKLFF	TGTGCCAGCAGTAAGGACCGAGCAACTAATGAAAAACTGTTTTTT
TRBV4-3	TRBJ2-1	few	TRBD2	CASSQESLAGTNNEQFF	TGCGCCAGCAGCCAAGAGTCTCTAGCGGGGACTAACAATGAGCAGTTCTTC
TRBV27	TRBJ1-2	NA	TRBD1	CASSGWTGGINYGYTF	TGTGCCAGCAGTGGGTGGACAGGGGGGATAAACTATGGCTACACCTTC
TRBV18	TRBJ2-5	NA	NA	CASSQGGQETQYF	TGTGCCAGCTCACAGGGGGGGCAAGAGACCCAGTACTTC
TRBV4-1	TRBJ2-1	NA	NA	CASSQDEGLKLNNEQFF	TGCGCCAGCAGCCAAGACGAGGGACTTAAATTGAACAATGAGCAGTTCTTC
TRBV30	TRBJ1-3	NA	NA	CAWSGYPSGNTIYF	TGTGCCTGGAGTGGGTACCCCTCTGGAAACACCATATATTTT
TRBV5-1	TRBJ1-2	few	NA	CASSLGGHNYGYTF	TGCGCCAGCAGCTTGGGGGGACATAACTATGGCTACACCTTC
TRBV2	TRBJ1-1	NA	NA	CASSPRKPGHFMNTEAFF	TGTGCCAGCAGTCCCCGGAAACCGGGACACTTCATGAACACTGAAGCTTTCTTT
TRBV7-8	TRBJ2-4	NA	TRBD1	CASSPPGQLVTQRYF	TGTGCCAGCAGCCCCCCGGGACAGTTGGTCACTCAGCGGTACTTC
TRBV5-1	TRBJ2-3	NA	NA	CASSPSTDTQYF	TGCGCCAGCAGTCCCAGCACAGATACGCAGTATTTT
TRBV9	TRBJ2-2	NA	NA	CASSVVPTTRNTGELFF	TGTGCCAGCAGCGTAGTTCCTACTACCCGGAACACCGGGGAGCTGTTTTTT
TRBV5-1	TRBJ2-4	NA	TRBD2	CASSPGSSVGGDIQYF	TGCGCCAGCAGCCCGGGGTCGTCAGTCGGGGGGGACATTCAGTACTTC
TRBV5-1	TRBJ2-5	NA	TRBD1	CASSPGSVGTGLQTQYF	TGCGCCAGCAGCCCGGGCAGCGTCGGGACAGGGTTGCAGACCCAGTACTTC
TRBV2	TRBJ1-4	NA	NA	CASSSGTVNEKLFF	TGTGCCAGCAGTTCCGGGACGGTTAATGAAAAACTGTTTTTT